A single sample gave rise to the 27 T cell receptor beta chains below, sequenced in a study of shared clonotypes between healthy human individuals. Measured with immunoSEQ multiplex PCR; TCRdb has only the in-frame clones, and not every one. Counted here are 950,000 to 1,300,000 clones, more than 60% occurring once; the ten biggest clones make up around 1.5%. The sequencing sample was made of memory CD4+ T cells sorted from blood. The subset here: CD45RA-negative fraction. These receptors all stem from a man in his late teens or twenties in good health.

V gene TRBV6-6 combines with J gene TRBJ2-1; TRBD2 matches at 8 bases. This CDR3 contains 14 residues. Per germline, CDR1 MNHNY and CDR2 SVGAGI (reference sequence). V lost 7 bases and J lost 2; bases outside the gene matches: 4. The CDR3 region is CASTGTRTYNEQFF. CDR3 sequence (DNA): TGTGCCAGCACCGGGACTAGAACCTACAATGAGCAGTTCTTC.

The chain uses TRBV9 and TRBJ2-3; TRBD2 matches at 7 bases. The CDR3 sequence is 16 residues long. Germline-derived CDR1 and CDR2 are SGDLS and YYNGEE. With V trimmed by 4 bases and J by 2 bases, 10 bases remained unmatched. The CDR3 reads CASSPRGAGTTDTQYF. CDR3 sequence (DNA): TGTGCCAGCAGCCCGAGGGGAGCGGGAACCACAGATACGCAGTATTTT.

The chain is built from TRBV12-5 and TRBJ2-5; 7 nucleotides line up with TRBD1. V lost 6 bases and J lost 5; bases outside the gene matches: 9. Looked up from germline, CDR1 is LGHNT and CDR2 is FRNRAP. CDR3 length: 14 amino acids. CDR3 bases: TGTGCTAGTGGAACAGGGGCTGAGGGGGAGACCCAGTACTTC. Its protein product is CASGTGAEGETQYF.

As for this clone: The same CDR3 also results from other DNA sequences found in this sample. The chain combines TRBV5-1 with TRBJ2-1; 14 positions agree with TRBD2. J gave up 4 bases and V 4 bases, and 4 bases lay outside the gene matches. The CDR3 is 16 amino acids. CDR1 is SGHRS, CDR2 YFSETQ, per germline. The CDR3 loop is CASSRTSGGSYNEQFF. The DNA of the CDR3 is TGCGCCAGCAGCCGGACTAGCGGGGGGTCTTACAATGAGCAGTTCTTC.

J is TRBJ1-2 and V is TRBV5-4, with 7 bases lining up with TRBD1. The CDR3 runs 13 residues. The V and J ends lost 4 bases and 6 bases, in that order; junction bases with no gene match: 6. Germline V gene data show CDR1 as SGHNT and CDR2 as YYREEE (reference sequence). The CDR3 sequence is CASSAGTANGYTF. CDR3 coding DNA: TGTGCCAGCAGCGCTGGGACAGCAAATGGCTACACCTTC. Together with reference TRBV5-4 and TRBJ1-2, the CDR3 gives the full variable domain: ETGVTQSPTHLIKTRGQQVTLRCSSQSGHNTVSWYQQALGQGPQFIFQYYREEENGRGNFPPRFSGLQFPNYSSELNVNALELDDSALYLCASSAGTANGYTFGSGTRLTVV.

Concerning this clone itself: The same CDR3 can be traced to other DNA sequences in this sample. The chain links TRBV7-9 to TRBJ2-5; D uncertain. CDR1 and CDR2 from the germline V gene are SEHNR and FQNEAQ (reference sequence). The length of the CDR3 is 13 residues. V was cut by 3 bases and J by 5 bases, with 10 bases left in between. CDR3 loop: CASSFSRVETQYF. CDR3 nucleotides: TGTGCCAGCAGCTTTTCCCGTGTGGAGACCCAGTACTTC.

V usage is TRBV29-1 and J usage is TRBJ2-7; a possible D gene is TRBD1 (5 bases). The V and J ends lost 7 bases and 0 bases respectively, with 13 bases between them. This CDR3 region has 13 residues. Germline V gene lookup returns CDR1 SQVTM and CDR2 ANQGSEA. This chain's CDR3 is CSGLQGSSYEQYF. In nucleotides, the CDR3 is TGCAGCGGCCTTCAGGGAAGCTCCTACGAGCAGTACTTC.

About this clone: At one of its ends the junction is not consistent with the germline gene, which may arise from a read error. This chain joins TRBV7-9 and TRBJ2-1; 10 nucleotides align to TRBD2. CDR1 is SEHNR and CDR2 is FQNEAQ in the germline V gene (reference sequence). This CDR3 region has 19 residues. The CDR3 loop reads CAGSLKSGRAWSSYNEQFF. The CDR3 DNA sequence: TGTGCCGGCAGCTTAAAAAGCGGGAGGGCCTGGAGCTCCTACAATGAGCAGTTCTTC.

The CDR3: CASRKGGGTNEKLFF. The CDR3 DNA is TGTGCCAGCAGGAAGGGGGGCGGCACTAATGAAAAACTGTTTTTT. The rearrangement uses TRBV28 and TRBJ1-4; possible D gene TRBD1, 6 bases. The V gene lost 6 bases and the J gene lost 2 bases, with 13 bases spanning the gap. Germline CDR1 and CDR2: MDHEN and SYDVKM. This CDR3 has 15 residues.

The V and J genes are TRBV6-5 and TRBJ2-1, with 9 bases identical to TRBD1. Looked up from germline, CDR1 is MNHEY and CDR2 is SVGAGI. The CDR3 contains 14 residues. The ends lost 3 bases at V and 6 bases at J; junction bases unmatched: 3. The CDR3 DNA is TGTGCCAGCAGTTATCCGGGACAGGGCAATGAGCAGTTCTTC. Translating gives CASSYPGQGNEQFF.

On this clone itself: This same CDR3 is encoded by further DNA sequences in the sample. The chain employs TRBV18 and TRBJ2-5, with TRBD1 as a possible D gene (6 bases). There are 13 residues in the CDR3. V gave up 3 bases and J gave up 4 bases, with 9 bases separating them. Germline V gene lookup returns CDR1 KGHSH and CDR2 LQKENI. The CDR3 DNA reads TGTGCCAGCTCACCGTTAGGGGGAGAGACCCAGTACTTC. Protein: CASSPLGGETQYF.

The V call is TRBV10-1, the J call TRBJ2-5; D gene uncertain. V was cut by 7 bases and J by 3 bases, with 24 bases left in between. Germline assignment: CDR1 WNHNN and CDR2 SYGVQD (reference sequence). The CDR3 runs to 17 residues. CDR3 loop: CASTVGSMGEGEETQYF. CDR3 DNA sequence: TGCGCCAGCACCGTTGGTTCGATGGGCGAAGGAGAAGAGACCCAGTACTTC.

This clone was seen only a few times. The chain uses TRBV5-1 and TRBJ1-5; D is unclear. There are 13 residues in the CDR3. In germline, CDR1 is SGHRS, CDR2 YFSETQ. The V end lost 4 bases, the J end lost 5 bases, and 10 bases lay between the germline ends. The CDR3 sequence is CASSQDFDQPQHF. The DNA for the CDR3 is TGCGCCAGCAGCCAAGATTTCGATCAGCCCCAGCATTTT.

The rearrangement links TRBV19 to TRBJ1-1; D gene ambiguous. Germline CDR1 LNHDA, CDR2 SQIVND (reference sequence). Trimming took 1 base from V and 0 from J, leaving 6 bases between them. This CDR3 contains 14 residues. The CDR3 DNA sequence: TGTGCCAGTAGTATAGCTTTTATGAACACTGAAGCTTTCTTT. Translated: CASSIAFMNTEAFF.

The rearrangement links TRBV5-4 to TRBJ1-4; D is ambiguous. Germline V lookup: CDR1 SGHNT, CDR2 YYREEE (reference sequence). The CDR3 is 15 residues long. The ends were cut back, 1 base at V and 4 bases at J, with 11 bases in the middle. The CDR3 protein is CASSLLLQINEKLFF. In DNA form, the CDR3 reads TGTGCCAGCAGCTTGTTATTACAGATTAATGAAAAACTGTTTTTT.

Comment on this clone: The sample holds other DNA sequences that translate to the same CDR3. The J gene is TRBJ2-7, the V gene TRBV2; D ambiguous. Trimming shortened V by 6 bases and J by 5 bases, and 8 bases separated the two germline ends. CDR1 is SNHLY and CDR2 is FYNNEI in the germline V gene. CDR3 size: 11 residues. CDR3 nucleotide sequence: TGTGCCAGCAGGGGCAGCCACGAGCAGTACTTC. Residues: CASRGSHEQYF. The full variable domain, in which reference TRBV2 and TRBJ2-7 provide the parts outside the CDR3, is EPEVTQTPSHQVTQMGQEVILRCVPISNHLYFYWYRQILGQKVEFLVSFYNNEISEKSEIFDDQFSVERPDGSNFTLKIRSTKLEDSAMYFCASRGSHEQYFGPGTRLTVT.

The CDR3 loop is CSVEGDSLYEQYF. CDR3 in DNA: TGCAGCGTTGAGGGCGACAGCCTGTACGAGCAGTACTTC. This chain connects TRBV29-1 to TRBJ2-5, with D possibly TRBD1 on 5 matching bases. The J call is in doubt because the DNA end fits TRBJ2-7 better. The germline CDR1 and CDR2 sequences are SQVTM and ANQGSEA. The CDR3 sequence is 13 residues long.

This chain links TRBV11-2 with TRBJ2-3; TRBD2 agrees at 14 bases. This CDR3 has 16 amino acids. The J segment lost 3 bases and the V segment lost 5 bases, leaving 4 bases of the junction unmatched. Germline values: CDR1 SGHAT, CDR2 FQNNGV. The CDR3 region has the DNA TGTGCCAGCAGCCCCCGACTAGCGGGAGGGACAGATACGCAGTATTTT. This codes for CASSPRLAGGTDTQYF.

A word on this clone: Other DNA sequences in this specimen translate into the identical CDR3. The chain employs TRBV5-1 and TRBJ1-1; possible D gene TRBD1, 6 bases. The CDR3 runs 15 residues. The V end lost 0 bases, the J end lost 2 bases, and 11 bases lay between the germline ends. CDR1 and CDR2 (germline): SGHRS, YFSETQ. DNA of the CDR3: TGCGCCAGCAGCTTGGGACAGGCCATAAACACTGAAGCTTTCTTT. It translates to CASSLGQAINTEAFF.

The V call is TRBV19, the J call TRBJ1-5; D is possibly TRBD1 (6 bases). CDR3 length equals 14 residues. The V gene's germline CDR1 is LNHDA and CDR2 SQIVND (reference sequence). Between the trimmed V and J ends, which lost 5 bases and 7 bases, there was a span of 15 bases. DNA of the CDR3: TGTGCCAGTAGTCAGGACAGTATATCCCAGCCCCAGCATTTT. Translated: CASSQDSISQPQHF.

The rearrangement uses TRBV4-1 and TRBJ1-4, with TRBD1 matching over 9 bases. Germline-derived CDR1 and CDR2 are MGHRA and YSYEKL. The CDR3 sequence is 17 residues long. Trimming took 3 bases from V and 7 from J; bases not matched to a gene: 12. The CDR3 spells CASSQGPQGAGVEKLFF. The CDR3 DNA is TGCGCCAGCAGCCAGGGACCACAGGGGGCGGGAGTTGAAAAACTGTTTTTT.

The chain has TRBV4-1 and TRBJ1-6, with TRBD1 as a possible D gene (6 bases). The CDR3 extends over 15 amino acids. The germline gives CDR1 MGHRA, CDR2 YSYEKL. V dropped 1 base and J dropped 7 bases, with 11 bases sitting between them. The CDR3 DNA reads TGCGCCAGCAGCCAAGTGGGACAAGCCAATTCACCCCTCCACTTT. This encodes CASSQVGQANSPLHF.

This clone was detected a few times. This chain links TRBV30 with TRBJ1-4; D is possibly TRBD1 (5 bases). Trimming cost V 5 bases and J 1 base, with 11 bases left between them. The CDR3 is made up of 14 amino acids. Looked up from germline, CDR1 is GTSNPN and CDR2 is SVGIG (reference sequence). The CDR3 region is CAWGRGETNEKLFF. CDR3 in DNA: TGTGCCTGGGGTCGGGGGGAAACTAATGAAAAACTGTTTTTT.

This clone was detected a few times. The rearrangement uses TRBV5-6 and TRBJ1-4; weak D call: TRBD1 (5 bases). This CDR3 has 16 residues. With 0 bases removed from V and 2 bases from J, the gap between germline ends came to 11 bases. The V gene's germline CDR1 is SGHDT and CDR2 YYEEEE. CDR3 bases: TGTGCCAGCAGCTTGGGGCAGGGAAGGACTAATGAAAAACTGTTTTTT. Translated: CASSLGQGRTNEKLFF. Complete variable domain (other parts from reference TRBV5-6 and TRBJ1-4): DAGVTQSPTHLIKTRGQQVTLRCSPKSGHDTVSWYQQALGQGPQFIFQYYEEEERQRGNFPDRFSGHQFPNYSSELNVNALLLGDSALYLCASSLGQGRTNEKLFFGSGTQLSVL.

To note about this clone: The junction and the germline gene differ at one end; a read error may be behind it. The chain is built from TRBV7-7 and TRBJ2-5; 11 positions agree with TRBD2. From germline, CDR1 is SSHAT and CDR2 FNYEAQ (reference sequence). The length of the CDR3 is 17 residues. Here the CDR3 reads CASSLRSLAGGSETQYF. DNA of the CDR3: TGTGCTAGCAGCTTAAGGTCGCTAGCGGGGGGAAGTGAGACCCAGTACTTC. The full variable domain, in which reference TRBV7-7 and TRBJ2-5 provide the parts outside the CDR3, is GAGVSQSPRYKVTKRGQDVTLRCDPISSHATLYWYQQALGQGPEFLTYFNYEAQPDKSGLPSDRFSAERPEGSISTLTIQRTEQRDSAMYRCASSLRSLAGGSETQYFGPGTRLLVL.

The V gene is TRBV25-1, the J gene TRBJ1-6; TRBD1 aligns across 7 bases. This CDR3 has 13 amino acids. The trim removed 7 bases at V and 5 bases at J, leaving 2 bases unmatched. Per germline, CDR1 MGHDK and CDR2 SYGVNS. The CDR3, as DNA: TGTGCCAGCACCAGGGGGGATAATTCACCCCTCCACTTT. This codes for CASTRGDNSPLHF.

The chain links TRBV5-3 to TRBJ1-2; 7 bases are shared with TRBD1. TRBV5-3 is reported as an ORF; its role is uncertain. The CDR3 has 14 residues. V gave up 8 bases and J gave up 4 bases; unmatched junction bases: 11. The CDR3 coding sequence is TGTGCCAGCAGCATCGGACAGGATGGCTATGGCTACACCTTC. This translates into CASSIGQDGYGYTF.